The rows below give T cell receptor beta chains drawn from one sample of a study of blood T cell repertoires in COVID-19. Clones were read by immunoSEQ multiplex PCR, and TCRdb kept only the in-frame ones, dropping some. The data hold 210,000 or so clones, with roughly nine tenths observed a single time. Sample: peripheral blood. Receptors were obtained from a woman between 45 and 60 years old with acute or convalescent COVID-19. The CDR3 runs from the conserved cysteine through the conserved F or W. The D gene is left open where the match is weak. Expanded clones are given a class, and other clones once, few, many or no size at all.

abundance | d_gene | j_gene | v_gene | CDR3nt | CDR3aa
- | TRBD2 | TRBJ2-3 | TRBV5-5 | TGTGCCAGCAGCCCAATCCCCGGGGGGGCCGCTGATACGCAGTATTTT | CASSPIPGGAADTQYF
- | - | TRBJ2-7 | TRBV27 | TGTGCCAGCAGTTTAATGGCTGTCCGCGGAGAGCAGTACTTC | CASSLMAVRGEQYF
once | TRBD1 | TRBJ2-6 | TRBV6-1 | TGTGCCAGCAGTGATGGGACAGCTAACTCTGGGGCCAACGTCCTGACTTTC | CASSDGTANSGANVLTF
- | TRBD2 | TRBJ2-1 | TRBV19 | TGTGCCAGTAGTATAGGCCTAGCGGGGGACAATGAGCAGTTCTTC | CASSIGLAGDNEQFF
few | TRBD2 | TRBJ2-7 | TRBV18 | TGTGCCAGCTCACCAACGGGACTAGCTGATCCCTACGAGCAGTACTTC | CASSPTGLADPYEQYF
- | TRBD1 | TRBJ2-3 | TRBV7-9 | TGTGCCAGCAGCCCAGGACAGGGGGACACAGATACGCAGTATTTT | CASSPGQGDTDTQYF
- | - | TRBJ2-2 | TRBV9 | TGTGCCAGCAGCCCCTCGGACAGGAACACCGGGGAGCTGTTTTTT | CASSPSDRNTGELFF
- | - | TRBJ2-6 | TRBV4-3 | TGCGCCAGCAGCCAAGACAGCTCTGGGGCCAACATCCTGACTTTC | CASSQDSSGANILTF
- | - | TRBJ2-1 | TRBV10-3 | TGTGCCATCAGTTCCTCTGAGCTAGCTATCCGCTACAATGAGCAGTTCTTC | CAISSSELAIRYNEQFF
- | TRBD2 | TRBJ2-3 | TRBV20-1 | TGCAGTGCTAGTAAAGGACTAGCGGGAGGGGCAGATACGCAGTATTTT | CSASKGLAGGADTQYF
- | - | TRBJ2-1 | TRBV7-9 | TGTGCCAGCAGCTTCGGCGGGGACCCCTACAATGAGCAGTTCTTC | CASSFGGDPYNEQFF
- | TRBD1 | TRBJ2-7 | TRBV5-1 | TGCGCCAGCAGCTCGGACAGGGTCCCCTACGAGCAGTACTTC | CASSSDRVPYEQYF
- | - | TRBJ1-2 | TRBV19 | TGTGCCAGTAGTATAGGGCGCGGATTTAACTATGGCTACACCTTC | CASSIGRGFNYGYTF
- | - | TRBJ2-7 | TRBV5-1 | TGCGCCAGCAGTTTAAGACAACGCCCCTACGAGCAGTACTTC | CASSLRQRPYEQYF
- | - | TRBJ2-7 | TRBV3-1/TRBV3-2 | TGTGCCAGCAGCCAAGATAATTACGAGCAGTACTTC | CASSQDNYEQYF
- | TRBD2 | TRBJ2-5 | TRBV7-7 | TGTGCCAGCAGCCGTAGCGGGGGGGCCCAAGAGACCCAGTACTTC | CASSRSGGAQETQYF
- | TRBD1 | TRBJ2-7 | TRBV4-3 | TGCGCCAGCAGCCAAGATGGGGGGACAGGTGCTTACGAGCAGTACTTC | CASSQDGGTGAYEQYF
- | - | TRBJ2-7 | TRBV25-1 | TGTGCCAGCAGTGCACAGGGTTTCAAGCAGTACTTC | CASSAQGFKQYF
- | TRBD2 | TRBJ2-1 | TRBV7-3 | TGTGCCAGCAGCTTAACGTCTAGCGGGGGGTTCTACAATGAGCAGTTCTTC | CASSLTSSGGFYNEQFF
- | - | TRBJ2-3 | TRBV18 | TGTGCCAGCTCACCACGAACTAGCACAGATACGCAGTATTTT | CASSPRTSTDTQYF
- | TRBD1 | TRBJ2-2 | TRBV12-5 | TGTGCTAGTGGGCGTGACAGGGCTAACACCGGGGAGCTGTTTTTT | CASGRDRANTGELFF
- | TRBD1 | TRBJ2-7 | TRBV12-5 | TGTGCTAGTGAAGAAGGTGACAGGGCTGTCTACGAGCAGTACTTC | CASEEGDRAVYEQYF
once | TRBD1 | TRBJ1-4 | TRBV11-3 | TGTGCCAGCAGCTTAGTCCAGGACAGGGGTGAAAAACTGTTTTTT | CASSLVQDRGEKLFF
- | - | TRBJ2-3 | TRBV7-9 | TGTGCCAGCAGCTCTGTCGGGGGCACAGATACGCAGTATTTT | CASSSVGGTDTQYF
- | TRBD2 | TRBJ2-3 | TRBV7-2 | TGTGCCAGCAGCCCCGGACTAGCGGTAGATACGCAGTATTTT | CASSPGLAVDTQYF
- | - | TRBJ2-7 | TRBV4-1 | TGCGCCAGCAGTCCATACATAGGAGGCTACGAGCAGTACTTC | CASSPYIGGYEQYF